Each of the 13 T cell receptor beta chains below was sequenced from the same sample in a study of blood T cells in healthy people across ages (dated by TCRdb to between 2014 and 2017). The library was obtained by 5' RACE. TCRdb lists the instrument as Illumina HiSeq 2500. A second roughly 6 to 12 cycle PCR used a sample-barcoded 5' primer and a J-beta primer mix. The raw public data were reprocessed by TCRdb itself: fastp quality trimming at Q25, MiXCR clonotype calling, in-frame beta chains only. Under each unique CDR3 protein, matching rows form one entry showing the most common genes and DNA. The sample contains about 1.7 million distinct CDR3 sequences, roughly 28% of them found a single time. The ten largest make up roughly 8.2% of the sample. Sequences were obtained from blood. These receptors were collected from a woman in her 30s in good health.

Many counts were recorded for this clonotype. The chain has TRBV5-1 and TRBJ2-5, with 8 bases lining up with TRBD2. The junction had 6 bases not matched to a gene; V was cut back by 4 bases and J by 4 bases. This CDR3 is 14 amino acids long. Germline assignment: CDR1 SGHRS and CDR2 YFSETQ. The CDR3 loop is CASSLRGDGETQYF. The CDR3 DNA sequence: TGCGCCAGCAGCCTGCGGGGGGATGGAGAGACCCAGTACTTC.

In regard to this clonotype: A much larger clone is a single base away; this may be a read error. This rearrangement joins TRBV9 to TRBJ2-5, with 8 bases aligning to TRBD2. The germline V gene has CDR1 SGDLS and CDR2 YYNGEE. The CDR3 runs 16 residues. The DNA of the CDR3 is TGTGCCAGCAGCGTATCCGGGCGGGGGGCTGAAGAGACCCAGGACTTC. This translates into CASSVSGRGAEETQDF.

This rearrangement joins TRBV7-2 to TRBJ1-2; D gene uncertain. This CDR3 contains 15 residues. In germline, CDR1 is SGHTA, CDR2 FQGNSA. Trimming pared 5 bases from V and 3 bases from J, leaving 16 bases between. This CDR3 is CASSPAGWVDYGYTF. DNA for the CDR3: TGTGCCAGCAGCCCCGCTGGATGGGTTGACTATGGCTACACCTTC.

About this clonotype itself: One end of the junction is discordant with germline, which a read error may explain. In DNA form, the CDR3 reads TGCGCCAGCGGCTTGGAGGGGACTAGTAAAGAGACCCAGTACTTC. It yields the protein CASGLEGTSKETQYF. The chain combines TRBV5-1 with TRBJ2-5; 8 bases map to TRBD2. Germline V CDR1 and CDR2: SGHRS, YFSETQ. The CDR3 consists of 15 residues. The complete variable domain, with remaining parts taken from reference TRBV5-1 and TRBJ2-5, reads KAGVTQTPRYLIKTRGQQVTLSCSPISGHRSVSWYQQTPGQGLQFLFEYFSETQRNKGNFPGRFSGRQFSNSRSEMNVSTLELGDSALYLCASGLEGTSKETQYFGPGTRLLVL.

This clonotype occurred a few times. The chain joins TRBV4-3 to TRBJ2-3, with D unclear. Germline V gives CDR1 LGHNA, CDR2 YSLEER. V shed 10 bases and J shed 7 bases, with 12 bases lying between them. This CDR3 contains 11 residues. CDR3 nucleotides: TGCGCCAAGATTTATGGATATACGCAGTATTTT. Translated: CAKIYGYTQYF.

The DNA of the CDR3 is TGTGCCAGCAGTTTATCTAGACACACCTCGCGCCCCGGGGCCAACGTCCTGACTTTC. Protein sequence: CASSLSRHTSRPGANVLTF. The gene calls are TRBV28 and TRBJ2-6, with unresolved D. The CDR3 extends over 19 amino acids. Trimming cost V 1 base and J 4 bases, with 20 bases left between them. Germline-derived CDR1 and CDR2 are MDHEN and SYDVKM.

This clonotype was detected only a few times. The chain employs TRBV27 and TRBJ2-1; possibly TRBD2 for D (5 bases). The CDR3 loop spans 19 amino acids. Germline lookup yields CDR1 MNHEY and CDR2 SMNVEV (reference sequence). Between the trimmed V and J ends, which lost 0 bases and 4 bases, there was a span of 22 bases. CDR3 coding DNA: TGTGCCAGCAGTTTATCATCCGGCGTCGCCGGCGGGCTTTACAATGAGCAGTTCTTC. It encodes CASSLSSGVAGGLYNEQFF.

This clonotype was counted ten times or more. V is TRBV5-6 and J is TRBJ2-4; D gene ambiguous. Trimming shortened V by 1 base and J by 7 bases, and 15 bases separated the two germline ends. From germline, CDR1 is SGHDT and CDR2 YYEEEE. This CDR3 is 15 amino acids long. CDR3 bases: TGTGCCAGCAGCTTGAAGTCGAACAGTTGGAACATTCAGTACTTC. Its translation is CASSLKSNSWNIQYF.

As for this clonotype: A much bigger clone sits one base away, suggesting this may be a read error. In nucleotides, the CDR3 is TGTGCCAGCAGTGAAAACTGCTACGAGCAGTACTTC. It yields the protein CASSENCYEQYF. The chain combines TRBV6-1 with TRBJ2-7; D not resolved. CDR1 and CDR2 from the germline V gene are MNHNS and SASEGT. Trimming shortened V by 2 bases and J by 3 bases, and 5 bases separated the two germline ends. The CDR3 is made up of 12 amino acids.

Details on this clonotype: Being one base from a much bigger clone, this may be a read error. The chain employs TRBV29-1 and TRBJ2-7, with TRBD1 matching 10 bases. Germline CDR1 is SQVTM and CDR2 is ANQGSEA. The CDR3 contains 13 residues. Trimming at V came to 3 bases and at J to 3 bases, leaving 2 bases not matched to a gene. CDR3 in amino acids: CSVEWDRGYEQYF. CDR3 bases: TGCAGCGTTGAGTGGGACAGGGGCTACGAGCAGTACTTC.

V gene TRBV2 combines with J gene TRBJ2-1; D ambiguous. Trimming pared 5 bases from V and 6 bases from J, leaving 11 bases between. CDR3 size: 13 residues. The germline CDR1 and CDR2 sequences are SNHLY and FYNNEI. CDR3 coding DNA: TGTGCCAGCAGTCCAGGTGTGAGCAATGAGCAGTTCTTC. Its protein is CASSPGVSNEQFF. Combining the CDR3 with reference TRBV2 and TRBJ2-1 gives the whole variable domain EPEVTQTPSHQVTQMGQEVILRCVPISNHLYFYWYRQILGQKVEFLVSFYNNEISEKSEIFDDQFSVERPDGSNFTLKIRSTKLEDSAMYFCASSPGVSNEQFFGPGTRLTVL.

Details on this clonotype: A much larger clone differs from this one at a single base, so this may be a read error. The rearrangement links TRBV7-2 to TRBJ1-5; D not resolved. Germline CDR1 and CDR2: SGHTA and FQGNSA. The CDR3 spans 14 residues. CDR3 region: CGSRPRSRDQPQHF. The CDR3 region has the DNA TGTGGCAGCAGGCCCCGTAGTCGAGATCAGCCCCAGCATTTT.

As concerns this clonotype: Because it lacks the conserved phenylalanine or tryptophan at the end, this CDR3 is likely a read error. The V call is TRBV11-3, the J call TRBJ2-5; 8 bases are a match to TRBD2. V dropped 5 bases and J dropped 2; count of bases not matched to a gene: 4. Germline loops: CDR1 SGHNT, CDR2 YENEEA. The CDR3 totals 14 residues. As DNA, the CDR3 is TGTGCCAGCAGCGCCGGGGGGGGTCAAGAGACCCAGTACGTC. It yields the protein CASSAGGGQETQYV.